This note documents a single T cell receptor (beta chain) sequence. The target antigen is unknown. This record comes from a study of graft-versus-host responses after intestinal transplantation. About the research overall: Each transplant was multivisceral, liver-intestinal, or isolated intestinal. Anti-thymocyte globulin was used for induction in all recipients, who then took tacrolimus and steroids for about three years.

CDR1 is SNHLY, CDR2 FYNNEI, per germline. This CDR3 is built from 14 residues. The trim removed 1 base at V and 8 bases at J, leaving 7 bases unmatched. Clones were read by immunoSEQ multiplex PCR, and TCRdb kept only the in-frame ones, dropping some. The sample includes around 69,000 clones, around 89% of them seen just once. General observations from the study: Recipient marrow held GvH clones, some first seen in ileum or blood. Early HvG declines after transplant were associated with peak circulating GvH clone levels.

This receptor was obtained from a human donor who was the organ donor for an intestinal transplant. Material: unstimulated CD8+ T cells sorted from spleen or lymph node cells, obtained before transplant. The chain recombines TRBV2 with TRBJ1-2, with 7 bases identical to TRBD1. The CDR3 nucleotides are TGTGCCAGCAGTGAAGTTTGGCAGGGGGACGGCTACACCTTC. It translates to CASSEVWQGDGYTF.